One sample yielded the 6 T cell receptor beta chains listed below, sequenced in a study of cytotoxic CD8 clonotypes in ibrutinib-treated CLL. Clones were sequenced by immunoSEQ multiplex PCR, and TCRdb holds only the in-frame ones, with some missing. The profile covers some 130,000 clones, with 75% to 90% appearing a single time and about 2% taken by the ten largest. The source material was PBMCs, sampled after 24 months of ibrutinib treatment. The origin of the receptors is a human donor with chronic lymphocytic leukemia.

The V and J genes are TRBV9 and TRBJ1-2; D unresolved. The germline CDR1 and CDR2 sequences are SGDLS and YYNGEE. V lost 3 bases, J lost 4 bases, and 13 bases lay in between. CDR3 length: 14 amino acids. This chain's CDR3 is CASSGGGRAYGYTF. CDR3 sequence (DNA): TGTGCCAGCAGCGGCGGAGGGCGGGCCTATGGCTACACCTTC. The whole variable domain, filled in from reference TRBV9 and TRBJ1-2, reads DSGVTQTPKHLITATGQRVTLRCSPRSGDLSVYWYQQSLDQGLQFLIQYYNGEERAKGNILERFSAQQFPDLHSELNLSSLELGDSALYFCASSGGGRAYGYTFGSGTRLTVV.

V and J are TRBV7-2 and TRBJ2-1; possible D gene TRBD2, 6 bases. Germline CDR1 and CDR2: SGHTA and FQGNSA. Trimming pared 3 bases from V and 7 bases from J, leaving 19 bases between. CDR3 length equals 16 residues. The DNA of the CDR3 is TGTGCCAGCAGCTTGAGGGCTAGCGCGGGCTGGAATGAGCAGTTCTTC. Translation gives CASSLRASAGWNEQFF.

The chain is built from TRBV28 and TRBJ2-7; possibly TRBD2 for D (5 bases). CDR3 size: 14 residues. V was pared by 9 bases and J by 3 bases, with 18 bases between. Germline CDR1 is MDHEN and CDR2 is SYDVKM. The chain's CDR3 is CASSPAGGRYEQYF. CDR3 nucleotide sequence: TGTGCCAGTAGCCCAGCAGGAGGTCGCTACGAGCAGTACTTC.

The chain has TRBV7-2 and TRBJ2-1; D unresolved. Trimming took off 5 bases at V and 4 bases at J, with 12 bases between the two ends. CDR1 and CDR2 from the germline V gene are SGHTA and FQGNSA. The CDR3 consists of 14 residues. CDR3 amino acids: CASSVASEYNEQFF. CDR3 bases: TGTGCCAGCAGCGTGGCCTCGGAATACAATGAGCAGTTCTTC.

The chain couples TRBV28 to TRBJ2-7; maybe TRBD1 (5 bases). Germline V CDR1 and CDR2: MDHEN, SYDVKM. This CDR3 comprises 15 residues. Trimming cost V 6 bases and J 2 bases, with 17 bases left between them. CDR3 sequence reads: CASSVGPLLTYEQYF. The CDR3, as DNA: TGTGCCAGCAGCGTGGGGCCTCTTCTCACCTACGAGCAGTACTTC.

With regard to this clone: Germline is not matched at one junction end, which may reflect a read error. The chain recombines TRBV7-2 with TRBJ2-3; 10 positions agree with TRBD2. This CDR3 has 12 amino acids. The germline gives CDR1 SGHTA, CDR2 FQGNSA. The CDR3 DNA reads TGTGCCAGCAGCCGCCCTAGCGGGGGCCCGCGATTT. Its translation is CASSRPSGGPRF.